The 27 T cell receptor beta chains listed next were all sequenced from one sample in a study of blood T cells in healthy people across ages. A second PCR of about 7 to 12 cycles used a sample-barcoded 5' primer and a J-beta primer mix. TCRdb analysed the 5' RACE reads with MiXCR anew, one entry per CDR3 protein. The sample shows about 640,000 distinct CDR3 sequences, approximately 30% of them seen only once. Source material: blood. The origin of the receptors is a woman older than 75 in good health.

The CDR3 reads CASSHWSTGVWGYTF. CDR3 nucleotides: TGTGCCAGCAGTCATTGGTCCACAGGGGTGTGGGGCTACACCTTC. The rearrangement joins TRBV5-6 to TRBJ1-2; 7 bases line up with TRBD1. The CDR3 length is 15 residues. V shed 5 bases, J shed 8 bases, and the junction held 15 bases outside the gene matches. The germline CDR1 and CDR2 sequences are SGHDT and YYEEEE.

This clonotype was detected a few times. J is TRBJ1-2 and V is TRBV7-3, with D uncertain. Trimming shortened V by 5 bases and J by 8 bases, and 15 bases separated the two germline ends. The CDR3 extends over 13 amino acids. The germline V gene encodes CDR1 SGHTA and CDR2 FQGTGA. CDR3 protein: CASSAAGDWGYTF. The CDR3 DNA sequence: TGTGCCAGCAGCGCTGCTGGTGATTGGGGCTACACCTTC.

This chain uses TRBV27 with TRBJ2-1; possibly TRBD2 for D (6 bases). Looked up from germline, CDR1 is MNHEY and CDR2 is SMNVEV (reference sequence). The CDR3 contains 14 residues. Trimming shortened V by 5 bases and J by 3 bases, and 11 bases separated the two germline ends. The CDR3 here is CASSRRGNYNEQFF. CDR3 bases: TGTGCCAGCAGTCGACGGGGGAACTACAATGAGCAGTTCTTC.

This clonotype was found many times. This CDR3 reads CASSLGGNSYEQYF. The CDR3 bases are TGTGCCAGCAGCTTAGGCGGAAACTCCTACGAGCAGTACTTC. The rearrangement links TRBV11-2 to TRBJ2-7; no definite D call. Germline CDR1 reads SGHAT; CDR2 reads FQNNGV. The CDR3 consists of 14 residues. With 1 base removed from V and 0 bases from J, the gap between germline ends came to 7 bases.

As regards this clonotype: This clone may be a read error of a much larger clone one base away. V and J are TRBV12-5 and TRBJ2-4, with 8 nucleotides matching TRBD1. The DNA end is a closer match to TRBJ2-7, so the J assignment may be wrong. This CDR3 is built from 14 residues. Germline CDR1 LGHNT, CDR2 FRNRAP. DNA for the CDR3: TGTGCTGGTGGTTCCTCAGGGGGCCCCTACGAGCAGTACTTC. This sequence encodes CAGGSSGGPYEQYF.

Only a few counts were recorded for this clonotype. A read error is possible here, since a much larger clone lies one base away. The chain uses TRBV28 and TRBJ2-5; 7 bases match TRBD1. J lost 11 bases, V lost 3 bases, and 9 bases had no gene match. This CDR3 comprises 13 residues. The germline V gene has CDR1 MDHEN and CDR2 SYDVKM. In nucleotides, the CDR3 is TGTGCCAGCAGTTTCCTCAACAGGGGAGAGCAGTACTTC. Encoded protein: CASSFLNRGEQYF.

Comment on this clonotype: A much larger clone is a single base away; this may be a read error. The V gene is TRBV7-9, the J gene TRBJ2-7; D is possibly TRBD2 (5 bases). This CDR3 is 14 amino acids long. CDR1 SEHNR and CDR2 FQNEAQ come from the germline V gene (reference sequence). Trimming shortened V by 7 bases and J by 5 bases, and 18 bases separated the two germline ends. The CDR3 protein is CASNLLEGRNEQYF. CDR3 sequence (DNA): TGTGCCAGCAACCTCCTTGAGGGCAGGAACGAGCAGTACTTC. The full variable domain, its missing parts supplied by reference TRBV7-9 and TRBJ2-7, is DTGVSQNPRHKITKRGQNVTFRCDPISEHNRLYWYRQTLGQGPEFLTYFQNEAQLEKSRLLSDRFSAERPKGSFSTLEIQRTEQGDSAMYLCASNLLEGRNEQYFGPGTRLTVT.

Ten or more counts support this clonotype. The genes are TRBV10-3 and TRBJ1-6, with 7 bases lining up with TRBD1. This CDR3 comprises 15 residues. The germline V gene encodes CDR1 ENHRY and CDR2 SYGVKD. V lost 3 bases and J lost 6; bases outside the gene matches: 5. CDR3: CAISETGVSNSPLHF. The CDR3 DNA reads TGTGCCATCAGTGAAACAGGGGTCTCTAATTCACCCCTCCACTTT.

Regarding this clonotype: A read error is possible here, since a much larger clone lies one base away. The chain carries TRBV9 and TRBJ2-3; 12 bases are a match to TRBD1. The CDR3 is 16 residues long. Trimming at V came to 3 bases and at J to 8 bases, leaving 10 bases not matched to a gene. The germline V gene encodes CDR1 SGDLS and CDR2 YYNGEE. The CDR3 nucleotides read TGTGCCAGCAGCGAATACGGGACAGGGGGCCTAGGTACGCAGTATTTT. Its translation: CASSEYGTGGLGTQYF.

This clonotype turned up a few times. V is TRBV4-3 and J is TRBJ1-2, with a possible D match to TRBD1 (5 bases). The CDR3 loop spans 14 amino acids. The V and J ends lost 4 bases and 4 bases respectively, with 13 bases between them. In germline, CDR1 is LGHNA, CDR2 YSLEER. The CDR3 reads CASSPIVGGYGYTF. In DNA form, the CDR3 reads TGCGCCAGCAGCCCGATCGTCGGGGGCTATGGCTACACCTTC.

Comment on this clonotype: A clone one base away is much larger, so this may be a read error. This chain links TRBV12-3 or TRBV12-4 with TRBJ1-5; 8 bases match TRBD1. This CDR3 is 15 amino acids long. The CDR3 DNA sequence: TGTGCCGGCAGTGTGACAGGGGTGAGCAATCAGCCCCAGCATTTT. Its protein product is CAGSVTGVSNQPQHF.

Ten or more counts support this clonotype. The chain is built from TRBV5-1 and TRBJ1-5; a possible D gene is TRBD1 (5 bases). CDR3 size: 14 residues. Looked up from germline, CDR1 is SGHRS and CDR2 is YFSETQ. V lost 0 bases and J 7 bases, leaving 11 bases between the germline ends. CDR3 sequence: CASSLEAGRQPQHF. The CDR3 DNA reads TGCGCCAGCAGCTTGGAGGCAGGGCGCCAGCCCCAGCATTTT. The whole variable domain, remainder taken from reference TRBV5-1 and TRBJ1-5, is KAGVTQTPRYLIKTRGQQVTLSCSPISGHRSVSWYQQTPGQGLQFLFEYFSETQRNKGNFPGRFSGRQFSNSRSEMNVSTLELGDSALYLCASSLEAGRQPQHFGDGTRLSIL.

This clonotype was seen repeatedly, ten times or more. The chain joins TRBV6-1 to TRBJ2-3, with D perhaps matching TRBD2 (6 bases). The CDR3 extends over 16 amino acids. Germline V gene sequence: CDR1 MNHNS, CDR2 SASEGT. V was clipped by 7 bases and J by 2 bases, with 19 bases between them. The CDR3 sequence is CASTEGISGPTDTQYF. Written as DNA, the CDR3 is TGTGCCAGCACCGAAGGAATTAGCGGACCCACAGATACGCAGTATTTT.

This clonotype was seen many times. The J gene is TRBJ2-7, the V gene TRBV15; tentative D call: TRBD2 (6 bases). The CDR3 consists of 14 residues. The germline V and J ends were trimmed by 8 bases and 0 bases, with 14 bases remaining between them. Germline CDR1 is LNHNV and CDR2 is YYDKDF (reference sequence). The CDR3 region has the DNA TGTGCCACCTCGGGAGCGCGAAGCTCCTACGAGCAGTACTTC. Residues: CATSGARSSYEQYF.

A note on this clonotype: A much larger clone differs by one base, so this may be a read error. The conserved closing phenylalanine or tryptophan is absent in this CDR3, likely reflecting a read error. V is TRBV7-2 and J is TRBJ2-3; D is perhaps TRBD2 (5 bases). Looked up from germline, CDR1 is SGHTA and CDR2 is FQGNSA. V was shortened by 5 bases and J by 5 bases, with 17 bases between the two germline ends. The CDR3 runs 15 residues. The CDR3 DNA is TGTGCCAGCAGCGCCCTACTAGGTGGCTTAGATACGCAGTATTGT. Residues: CASSALLGGLDTQYC.

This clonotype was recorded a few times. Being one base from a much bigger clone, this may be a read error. CDR3 sequence: CASSQTYRDWSSGANVLTF. DNA of the CDR3: TGCGCCAGCAGCCAAACCTACCGGGACTGGAGCTCTGGGGCCAACGTCCTGACTTTC. The V gene is TRBV4-3, the J gene TRBJ2-6; TRBD2 might be the D (6 bases). This CDR3 has 19 amino acids. Germline CDR1 is LGHNA and CDR2 is YSLEER. The V and J ends lost 2 bases and 0 bases respectively, with 17 bases between them.

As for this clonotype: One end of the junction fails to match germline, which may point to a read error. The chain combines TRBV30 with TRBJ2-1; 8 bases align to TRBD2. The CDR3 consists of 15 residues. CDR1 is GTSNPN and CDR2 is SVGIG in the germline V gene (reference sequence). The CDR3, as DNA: TGTGCCTGGAACTCCCCGGGACTAGGGAACAATGAACAGTGCTTC. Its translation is CAWNSPGLGNNEQCF.

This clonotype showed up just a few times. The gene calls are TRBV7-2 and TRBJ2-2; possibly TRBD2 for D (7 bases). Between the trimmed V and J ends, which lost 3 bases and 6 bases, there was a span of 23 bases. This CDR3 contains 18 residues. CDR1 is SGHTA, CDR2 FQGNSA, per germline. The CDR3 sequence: CASSFGRGGMGSSGELFF. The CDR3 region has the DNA TGTGCCAGCAGCTTCGGAAGGGGGGGGATGGGTAGTTCCGGGGAGCTGTTTTTT.

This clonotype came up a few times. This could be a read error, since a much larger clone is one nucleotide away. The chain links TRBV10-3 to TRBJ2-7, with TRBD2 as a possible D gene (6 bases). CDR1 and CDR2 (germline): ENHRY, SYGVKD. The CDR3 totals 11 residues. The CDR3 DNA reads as TGTGCCATCAGTGAGGATCGGGAGCGGTACTTC. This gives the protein CAISEDRERYF.

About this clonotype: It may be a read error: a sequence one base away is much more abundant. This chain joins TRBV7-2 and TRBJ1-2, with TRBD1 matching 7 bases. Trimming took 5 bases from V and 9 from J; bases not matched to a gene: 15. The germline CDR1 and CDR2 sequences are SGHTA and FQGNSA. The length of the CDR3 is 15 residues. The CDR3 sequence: CASSMPGQSASSYTF. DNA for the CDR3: TGTGCCAGCAGCATGCCGGGACAGAGCGCTTCGAGCTACACCTTC.

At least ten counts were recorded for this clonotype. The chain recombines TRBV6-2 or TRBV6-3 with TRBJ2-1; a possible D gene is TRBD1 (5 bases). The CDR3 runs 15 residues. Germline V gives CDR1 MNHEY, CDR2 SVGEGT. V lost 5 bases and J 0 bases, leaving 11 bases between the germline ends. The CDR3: CASSPQGSSYNEQFF. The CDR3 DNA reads TGTGCCAGCAGTCCCCAGGGTAGCTCCTACAATGAGCAGTTCTTC.

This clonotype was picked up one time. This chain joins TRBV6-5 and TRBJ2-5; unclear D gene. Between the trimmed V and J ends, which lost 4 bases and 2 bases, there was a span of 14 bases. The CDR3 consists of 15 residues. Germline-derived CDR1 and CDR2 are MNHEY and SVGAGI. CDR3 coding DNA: TGTGCCAGCAGTTCCCTCGGCAGAGTACAAGAGACCCAGTACTTC. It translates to CASSSLGRVQETQYF.

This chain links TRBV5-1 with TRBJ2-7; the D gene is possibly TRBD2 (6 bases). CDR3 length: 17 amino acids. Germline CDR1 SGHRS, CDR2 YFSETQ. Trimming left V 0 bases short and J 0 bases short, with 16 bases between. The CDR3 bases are TGCGCCAGCAGCTTGGATGGTAAGGGCGGGGTCTCCTACGAGCAGTACTTC. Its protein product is CASSLDGKGGVSYEQYF.

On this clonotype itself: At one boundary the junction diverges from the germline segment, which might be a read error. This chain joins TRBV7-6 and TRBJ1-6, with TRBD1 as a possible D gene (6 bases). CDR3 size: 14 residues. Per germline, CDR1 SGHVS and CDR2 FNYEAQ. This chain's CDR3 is CTSSLEGGGSPLHF. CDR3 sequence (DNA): TGTACCAGCAGCTTAGAGGGGGGCGGTTCACCCCTCCACTTT.

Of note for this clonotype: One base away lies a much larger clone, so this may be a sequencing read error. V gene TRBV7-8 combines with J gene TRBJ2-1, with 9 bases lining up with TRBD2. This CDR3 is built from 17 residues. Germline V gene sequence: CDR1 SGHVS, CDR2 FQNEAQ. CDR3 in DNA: TGTACCAGCAGCAACTCGATAGCGGGGGCCTCCTACAATGAGCAGTTCTTC. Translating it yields CTSSNSIAGASYNEQFF.

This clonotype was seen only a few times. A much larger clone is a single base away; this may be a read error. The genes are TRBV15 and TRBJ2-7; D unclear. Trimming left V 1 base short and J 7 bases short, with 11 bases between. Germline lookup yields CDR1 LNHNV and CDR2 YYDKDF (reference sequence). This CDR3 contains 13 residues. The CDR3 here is CATSRGPGGEQYF. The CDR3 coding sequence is TGTGCCACCAGCAGAGGACCAGGTGGGGAGCAGTACTTC.

The CDR3 DNA reads TGTGCCAGCAGCTTAAGTACGGGGGGCATAGGGACCGGGGAGCTGTTTTTT. Its translation: CASSLSTGGIGTGELFF. The rearrangement uses TRBV7-2 and TRBJ2-2; D may be TRBD2 (7 bases). The V end lost 2 bases, the J end lost 5 bases, and 18 bases lay between the germline ends. The V gene's germline CDR1 is SGHTA and CDR2 FQGNSA. The CDR3 is 17 residues long.